This is a list of T cell receptor beta chains from one sample in a study of blood T cells in healthy people across ages. TCRdb used MiXCR to reprocess the 5' RACE reads, holding one entry per CDR3 protein. The sample lists 910,000 or so distinct CDR3 sequences, roughly half occurring once. Input material: blood. The receptor source for this set is a woman aged 60-70 years in good health. CDR3s include the opening cysteine and the closing phenylalanine or tryptophan. A D gene is named only where the DNA matches it firmly. The size entry is marked missing in some rows and otherwise reads once, few, many or a size class.

J,D,size,V,DNA,CDR3
TRBJ2-5,TRBD1,few,TRBV7-2,TGTGCCAGCAGCAGTATGGGGACAGGGGAAGAGACCCAGTACTTC,CASSSMGTGEETQYF
TRBJ2-1,.,.,TRBV29-1,TGCAGCATCGTTGGGGGACCTAGTGAGCAGTTCTTC,CSIVGGPSEQFF
TRBJ2-4,TRBD1,few,TRBV7-9,TGTGCCAGCAGCATAGCCGGGACAGAAAACATTCAGTACTTC,CASSIAGTENIQYF
TRBJ1-5,.,.,TRBV19,TGTGCCAGTAGTATTGGGTATCAGCCCCAGCATTTT,CASSIGYQPQHF
TRBJ1-6,.,.,TRBV18,TGTGCCAGCTCACCCGACGCTGTCGCACCCCTCCACTTT,CASSPDAVAPLHF
TRBJ2-7,.,few,TRBV20-1,TGCTGTTGGACTGTCCTCGGGGAGCAGTACTTC,CCWTVLGEQYF
TRBJ1-2,.,.,TRBV12-3/TRBV12-4,TGTGCCAGCAGTTTAGCCCTTAGGGGTGAAGGCTACACCTTC,CASSLALRGEGYTF
TRBJ1-2,.,.,TRBV18,TGTGCCAGCTCACCCGAGCCAGCGATAGGCTATGGCTACACCTTC,CASSPEPAIGYGYTF
TRBJ1-1,.,.,TRBV9,TGCGCCAGCAGCGCCTTGAACACTGAAGCTTTCTTT,CASSALNTEAFF
TRBJ2-3,.,.,TRBV9,TGTGCCAGCAGCGCCAGGTTCTGGGGTACAGATACGCAGTATTTT,CASSARFWGTDTQYF
TRBJ2-7,.,few,TRBV20-1,TGCAGTGCAAAGACCCAGGGGAATGAGCAGTACTTC,CSAKTQGNEQYF
TRBJ2-7,TRBD2,few,TRBV10-3,TGTGCCATCAGTGACAGCGGGAGGACCTACCACGAGCAGTACTTC,CAISDSGRTYHEQYF
TRBJ2-1,.,.,TRBV12-3/TRBV12-4,TGTGCCAGCAGCCGCTCCTACAATGAGCAGTTCTTC,CASSRSYNEQFF
TRBJ2-4,.,.,TRBV29-1,TGCAGCGTTCGGAACAATGAGCAGTACTTC,CSVRNNEQYF
TRBJ1-1,.,.,TRBV4-2,TGTGCCAGCAGCGAAGCGGCGGGGGTGGTTGTGAACACTGAAGCTTTCTTT,CASSEAAGVVVNTEAFF
TRBJ2-3,TRBD2,few,TRBV12-3/TRBV12-4,TGTGCCAGCAGTTTATACGCGGGAGACACAGATACGCAGTATTTT,CASSLYAGDTDTQYF
TRBJ2-7,.,.,TRBV4-3,TGCGCCAGCAGCCAAGTATTGTCGCGACCGGGGGAGCAGTACTTC,CASSQVLSRPGEQYF
TRBJ2-6,.,.,TRBV5-4,TGTGCCAGCAGCACTTACTCCCCTGGGGCCAACGTCCTGACTTTC,CASSTYSPGANVLTF